A selection of T cell receptor beta chains follows, all from one sample in a study of graft-versus-host responses after intestinal transplantation. Sequencing was performed with immunoSEQ multiplex PCR; in TCRdb, only in-frame clones are kept and a portion is missing. The sample yields about 98,000 clones, around 88% seen once. This specimen was PBMCs, taken 255 days after intestinal transplant. All receptors derive from a human patient who received an intestinal transplant, so some T cells may come from the graft donor. Each CDR3 is given with its conserved first and last residue. The D gene is left open where the match is weak. Only some rows state a clone size, as once, few, many or a class for expanded clones.

CDR3: CAWSKGPGEGPVETQYF
DNA: TGTGCCTGGAGTAAGGGGCCGGGCGAGGGCCCGGTAGAGACCCAGTACTTC
V: TRBV30
J: TRBJ2-5
D: .
size: .

CDR3: CASSERAGASTDTQYF
DNA: TGTGCCAGCAGTGAAAGGGCGGGGGCCAGCACAGATACGCAGTATTTT
V: TRBV2
J: TRBJ2-3
D: .
size: few

CDR3: CASSETRDNNEKLFF
DNA: TGCGCCAGCAGTGAGACTAGGGACAACAATGAAAAACTGTTTTTT
V: TRBV10-2
J: TRBJ1-4
D: .
size: once

CDR3: CASSAGLGTANEKLFF
DNA: TGTGCCAGCAGTGCCGGCCTCGGGACAGCTAATGAAAAACTGTTTTTT
V: TRBV2
J: TRBJ1-4
D: TRBD1
size: once

CDR3: CASSSPGGLNTEAFF
DNA: TGTGCCAGCAGCTCTCCGGGGGGTCTCAACACTGAAGCTTTCTTT
V: TRBV7-6
J: TRBJ1-1
D: .
size: once

CDR3: CASSYLTGRNWYGYTF
DNA: TGTGCCAGCAGCTATTTGACAGGGCGTAATTGGTATGGCTACACCTTC
V: TRBV28
J: TRBJ1-2
D: TRBD1
size: .

CDR3: CASGQGVQPQHF
DNA: TGTGCCAGTGGCCAGGGGGTACAGCCCCAGCATTTT
V: TRBV19
J: TRBJ1-5
D: TRBD1
size: .

CDR3: CASSLDSNSPLHF
DNA: TGTGCCAGTAGTCTGGACAGTAATTCACCCCTCCACTTT
V: TRBV19
J: TRBJ1-6
D: .
size: .

CDR3: CASSYGAGVGDTQYF
DNA: TGTGCCAGCAGTTACGGGGCGGGGGTAGGGGATACGCAGTATTTT
V: TRBV6-5
J: TRBJ2-3
D: TRBD2
size: .

CDR3: CASSVQAGTSYNEQFF
DNA: TGTGCCAGCAGCGTACAAGCGGGGACCTCCTACAATGAGCAGTTCTTC
V: TRBV9
J: TRBJ2-1
D: TRBD2
size: .

CDR3: CASEVRGGLVEQFF
DNA: TGTGCCAGCGAAGTACGGGGGGGGTTAGTGGAGCAGTTCTTC
V: TRBV2
J: TRBJ2-1
D: TRBD2
size: once

CDR3: CASSLVRADEQFF
DNA: TGCGCCAGCAGCTTGGTCAGGGCCGATGAGCAGTTCTTC
V: TRBV5-1
J: TRBJ2-1
D: .
size: once

CDR3: CAITGALNQPQHF
DNA: TGTGCCATCACGGGGGCCCTCAATCAGCCCCAGCATTTT
V: TRBV10-3
J: TRBJ1-5
D: .
size: .

CDR3: CASSFGGTEVIDGYTF
DNA: TGTGCCAGCAGCTTCGGGGGAACCGAGGTGATCGATGGCTACACCTTC
V: TRBV5-4
J: TRBJ1-2
D: .
size: .

CDR3: CSGSVLGGRNSGELFF
DNA: TGCAGCGGTTCGGTTTTGGGGGGGAGGAATTCCGGGGAGCTGTTTTTT
V: TRBV29-1
J: TRBJ2-2
D: TRBD2
size: .

CDR3: CASSRIAGGIETNEQFF
DNA: TGTGCCAGCAGCCGGATAGCGGGAGGGATCGAAACCAATGAGCAGTTCTTC
V: TRBV4-2
J: TRBJ2-1
D: TRBD2
size: .

CDR3: CASRDRDNEQFF
DNA: TGTGCCAGCCGGGACAGGGACAATGAGCAGTTCTTC
V: TRBV6-1
J: TRBJ2-1
D: TRBD1
size: .

CDR3: CASSPNRGAEAFF
DNA: TGTGCCAGCTCACCCAACAGGGGTGCTGAAGCTTTCTTT
V: TRBV18
J: TRBJ1-1
D: TRBD1
size: .

CDR3: CASSLGGAPGSGDTQYF
DNA: TGCGCCAGCAGCTTGGGTGGGGCCCCGGGAAGTGGAGATACGCAGTATTTT
V: TRBV5-1
J: TRBJ2-3
D: .
size: .

CDR3: CASSINPASSSYNSPLHF
DNA: TGTGCCAGTAGTATTAACCCTGCATCCAGCTCCTATAATTCACCCCTCCACTTT
V: TRBV19
J: TRBJ1-6
D: .
size: .

CDR3: CASSLQPSGGATDTQYF
DNA: TGCGCCAGCAGCTTGCAACCTAGCGGGGGGGCCACAGATACGCAGTATTTT
V: TRBV5-1
J: TRBJ2-3
D: TRBD2
size: .

CDR3: CASSPGPQAGNTIYF
DNA: TGTGCCAGTAGTCCCGGACCGCAAGCTGGAAACACCATATATTTT
V: TRBV19
J: TRBJ1-3
D: .
size: .

CDR3: CASSSTLSWGTDTQYF
DNA: TGTGCCAGCAGCTCCACTCTTTCTTGGGGTACAGATACGCAGTATTTT
V: TRBV9
J: TRBJ2-3
D: .
size: .

CDR3: CASSLNTGELFF
DNA: TGTGCCAGCAGCCTGAACACCGGGGAGCTGTTTTTT
V: TRBV6-6
J: TRBJ2-2
D: .
size: once

CDR3: CASSRSGGYGYTF
DNA: TGTGCCAGCAGCCGGTCCGGGGGCTATGGCTACACCTTC
V: TRBV7-2
J: TRBJ1-2
D: .
size: once

CDR3: CASSVAELAGGTDTQYF
DNA: TGTGCCAGCAGCGTAGCTGAACTAGCGGGGGGGACAGATACGCAGTATTTT
V: TRBV9
J: TRBJ2-3
D: TRBD2
size: once

CDR3: CASSLAGGFSYEQYF
DNA: TGTGCCAGCAGCTTAGCGGGCGGATTCTCCTACGAGCAGTACTTC
V: TRBV13
J: TRBJ2-7
D: .
size: .

CDR3: CASSPGPTPWRGQYF
DNA: TGTGCCAGCAGTCCCGGGCCTACCCCATGGCGGGGGCAGTACTTC
V: TRBV28
J: TRBJ2-7
D: .
size: .

CDR3: CASSPIGTSNTEAFF
DNA: TGTGCCAGCTCACCAATTGGGACGAGTAACACTGAAGCTTTCTTT
V: TRBV18
J: TRBJ1-1
D: .
size: .

CDR3: CASSSRGGGNEKLFF
DNA: TGTGCCAGCAGCTCCCGAGGGGGGGGTAATGAAAAACTGTTTTTT
V: TRBV9
J: TRBJ1-4
D: .
size: .

CDR3: CSVGQRMNTEAFF
DNA: TGCAGCGTGGGACAGCGAATGAACACTGAAGCTTTCTTT
V: TRBV29-1
J: TRBJ1-1
D: TRBD1
size: .

CDR3: CASSTGTSKRMSQYF
DNA: TGTGCCAGCAGTACCGGGACTAGCAAAAGGATGTCGCAGTACTTC
V: TRBV6-5
J: TRBJ2-7
D: TRBD2
size: .

CDR3: CASSSKDGRAFF
DNA: TGTGCCAGCAGCTCAAAAGACGGCCGGGCTTTCTTT
V: TRBV7-9
J: TRBJ1-1
D: .
size: .

CDR3: CASSIRGTAATNEKLFF
DNA: TGTGCCAGTAGTATAAGGGGGACAGCCGCAACTAATGAAAAACTGTTTTTT
V: TRBV19
J: TRBJ1-4
D: TRBD1
size: .

CDR3: CASSRGQGAAEQYF
DNA: TGTGCCAGCAGCCGCGGACAGGGGGCGGCCGAGCAGTACTTC
V: TRBV5-4
J: TRBJ2-7
D: TRBD1
size: once

CDR3: CASSYSSLGQNSPLHF
DNA: TGTGCCAGCAGTTACTCGAGTCTCGGACAGAATTCACCCCTCCACTTT
V: TRBV6-5
J: TRBJ1-6
D: .
size: .

CDR3: CASSVSGQGISPLHF
DNA: TGTGCCAGCAGCGTAAGTGGACAGGGGATTTCACCCCTCCACTTT
V: TRBV9
J: TRBJ1-6
D: TRBD1
size: .

CDR3: CAIGLASSTDTQYF
DNA: TGTGCCATCGGACTAGCGTCTAGCACAGATACGCAGTATTTT
V: TRBV10-3
J: TRBJ2-3
D: TRBD2
size: .

CDR3: CASSLAGGAYEQYF
DNA: TGTGCCAGCAGCTTGGCCGGGGGGGCCTACGAGCAGTACTTC
V: TRBV5-6
J: TRBJ2-7
D: TRBD2
size: .

CDR3: CASSFGSGAREQFF
DNA: TGTGCCAGCAGTTTCGGATCGGGGGCAAGGGAGCAGTTCTTC
V: TRBV27
J: TRBJ2-1
D: .
size: .

CDR3: CAISGGTAAFF
DNA: TGTGCCATCAGTGGGGGGACAGCGGCTTTCTTT
V: TRBV10-3
J: TRBJ1-1
D: TRBD1
size: .

CDR3: CASSLTGGRDSNEQFF
DNA: TGTGCCAGCAGCTTAACGGGCGGGAGGGATTCCAATGAGCAGTTCTTC
V: TRBV7-3
J: TRBJ2-1
D: TRBD2
size: .

CDR3: CASSLGRGTEAFF
DNA: TGTGCCAGCAGTTTAGGGCGGGGAACTGAAGCTTTCTTT
V: TRBV27
J: TRBJ1-1
D: .
size: .

CDR3: CASRIQGARQEAFF
DNA: TGCGCCAGCAGGATTCAGGGGGCGCGACAGGAAGCTTTCTTT
V: TRBV5-1
J: TRBJ1-1
D: TRBD1
size: .

CDR3: CASRPPGDPNSPLHF
DNA: TGTGCCAGCAGACCTCCCGGGGACCCTAATTCACCCCTCCACTTT
V: TRBV5-4
J: TRBJ1-6
D: .
size: .

CDR3: CASSLRQDQETQYF
DNA: TGTGCCAGCAGCTTACGACAGGACCAAGAGACCCAGTACTTC
V: TRBV7-9
J: TRBJ2-5
D: .
size: .

CDR3: CASSEAGQRNTIYF
DNA: TGTGCCAGCAGTGAAGCGGGACAACGAAACACCATATATTTT
V: TRBV6-1
J: TRBJ1-3
D: .
size: .

CDR3: CASSPAGLAKNIQYF
DNA: TGTGCCAGCAGCCCTGCAGGACTAGCCAAAAACATTCAGTACTTC
V: TRBV27
J: TRBJ2-4
D: .
size: once

CDR3: CASSPQNTGGTGASEQFF
DNA: TGTGCCAGCAGCCCCCAAAACACGGGAGGGACCGGCGCAAGTGAGCAGTTCTTC
V: TRBV7-3
J: TRBJ2-1
D: TRBD2
size: .

CDR3: CASSLEPGENYEQYF
DNA: TGCGCCAGCAGCTTGGAGCCAGGGGAAAACTACGAGCAGTACTTC
V: TRBV5-1
J: TRBJ2-7
D: .
size: .

CDR3: CASSLGGQLYEQYF
DNA: TGTGCCAGCAGCTTAGGCGGCCAGTTGTACGAGCAGTACTTC
V: TRBV11-2
J: TRBJ2-7
D: .
size: .

CDR3: CASSQDETSSGELFF
DNA: TGTGCCAGCAGCCAAGATGAGACTAGCTCCGGGGAGCTGTTTTTT
V: TRBV4-2
J: TRBJ2-2
D: TRBD2
size: .

CDR3: CASSLGGSSGNTIYF
DNA: TGTGCCAGCAGCTTGGGGGGGAGCTCTGGAAACACCATATATTTT
V: TRBV7-9
J: TRBJ1-3
D: .
size: .

CDR3: CASRETTKWAFF
DNA: TGTGCCAGCAGAGAGACAACCAAGTGGGCTTTCTTT
V: TRBV2
J: TRBJ1-1
D: .
size: .

CDR3: CASRIVAGGANEQFF
DNA: TGTGCCAGTAGAATAGTAGCGGGTGGAGCCAATGAGCAGTTCTTC
V: TRBV19
J: TRBJ2-1
D: TRBD2
size: .

CDR3: CASREGSQPQHF
DNA: TGTGCCAGCAGGGAGGGGAGCCAGCCCCAGCATTTT
V: TRBV28
J: TRBJ1-5
D: .
size: many

CDR3: CAIRAGGGTDTQYF
DNA: TGTGCCATCAGGGCAGGGGGGGGCACAGATACGCAGTATTTT
V: TRBV10-3
J: TRBJ2-3
D: .
size: few